This entry lists 5 T cell receptor beta chains sequenced from one sample in a study of cytomegalovirus exposure and HLA in healthy donors. Primers for the PCR totalled 60 Vbeta and 13 Jbeta. Generated by immunoSEQ multiplex PCR, the TCRdb table keeps only in-frame clones and is missing some. The repertoire includes about 92,000 clones, nearly 70% of them detected once, and approximately 2.7% sits in the top ten. The sequencing sample was made of PBMCs. Receptors originate from a man aged 50-60 years in good health and CMV-seronegative.

The chain employs TRBV2 and TRBJ1-2, with a weak D call TRBD1 (6 bases). Trimming cost V 4 bases and J 2 bases, with 14 bases left between them. From germline, CDR1 is SNHLY and CDR2 FYNNEI. This CDR3 is built from 15 residues. In DNA form, the CDR3 reads TGTGCCAGCAGTGTCATCGCAGGGGAGAACTATGGCTACACCTTC. Translation gives CASSVIAGENYGYTF.

The gene calls are TRBV15 and TRBJ2-3; the match to TRBD2 covers 9 bases. In germline, CDR1 is LNHNV, CDR2 YYDKDF (reference sequence). The CDR3 runs 16 residues. V dropped 6 bases and J dropped 1; count of bases not matched to a gene: 8. The CDR3 nucleotides read TGTGCCACCAGGGTATGGAGGACTAGCGGCACAGATACGCAGTATTTT. The encoded protein is CATRVWRTSGTDTQYF.

This clone was observed a few times. The chain recombines TRBV18 with TRBJ2-5; 8 bases fit TRBD1. This CDR3 region has 17 residues. CDR1 KGHSH and CDR2 LQKENI come from the germline V gene. The V gene end was trimmed by 5 bases and the J gene end by 2 bases; junction bases not matched to a gene: 13. In DNA form, the CDR3 reads TGTGCCAGCTCATCGAGACAGGGGCCGCCCTATCAAGAGACCCAGTACTTC. Its protein is CASSSRQGPPYQETQYF.

V and J are TRBV25-1 and TRBJ2-1; 9 bases agree with TRBD1. The germline CDR1 and CDR2 sequences are MGHDK and SYGVNS. This CDR3 has 14 amino acids. The J segment lost 7 bases and the V segment lost 7 bases, leaving 8 bases of the junction unmatched. CDR3 DNA sequence: TGTGCCAGCACCCGGACAGGGGTGAGGAATGAGCAGTTCTTC. Protein sequence: CASTRTGVRNEQFF.

V usage is TRBV5-1 and J usage is TRBJ2-7, with TRBD2 matching 10 bases. V was clipped by 3 bases and J by 1 base; unmatched bases: 7. This CDR3 has 16 residues. Per the germline V gene, CDR1 is SGHRS and CDR2 is YFSETQ. For the CDR3, the DNA is TGCGCCAGCAGCTCGAGTCCACTAGCGGGGTCCTACGAGCAGTACTTC. Translation: CASSSSPLAGSYEQYF.